The T cell receptor beta chain described here comes from a study of cytomegalovirus exposure and HLA in healthy donors. Study results and limitations: As was reported, the classifier diagnosed cytomegalovirus status with high specificity and sensitivity. Rarity characterized most TCR sequences, yet some public TCRs appeared in many donors. Subsequent analysis of the approximately 130 validation repertoires found a tendency for first-cohort TCR clusters to co-occur. TCR beta chains numbering some 160 were designated cytomegalovirus-associated.

Turning to this clone: As yet, its antigen is unknown.

The germline V and J ends were trimmed by 0 bases and 4 bases, with 11 bases remaining between them. CDR3 length: 14 residues. CDR1 and CDR2 (germline): SGHRS, YFSETQ. Sequencing used immunoSEQ multiplex PCR; TCRdb keeps in-frame clones, though not all of them. The repertoire includes under 250,000 clones, 75% to 90% of them detected once, and 4.5% to 6% sits in the top ten. The receptor was derived from a woman aged 18 to 35 in good health and CMV-seronegative. The chain uses TRBV5-1 and TRBJ2-7; a weak D match, TRBD1 (6 bases). Sequenced material: PBMCs. The CDR3: CASSLEQGVYEQYF. The DNA of the CDR3 is TGCGCCAGCAGCTTGGAACAGGGTGTTTACGAGCAGTACTTC. Complete variable domain (other parts from reference TRBV5-1 and TRBJ2-7): KAGVTQTPRYLIKTRGQQVTLSCSPISGHRSVSWYQQTPGQGLQFLFEYFSETQRNKGNFPGRFSGRQFSNSRSEMNVSTLELGDSALYLCASSLEQGVYEQYFGPGTRLTVT.